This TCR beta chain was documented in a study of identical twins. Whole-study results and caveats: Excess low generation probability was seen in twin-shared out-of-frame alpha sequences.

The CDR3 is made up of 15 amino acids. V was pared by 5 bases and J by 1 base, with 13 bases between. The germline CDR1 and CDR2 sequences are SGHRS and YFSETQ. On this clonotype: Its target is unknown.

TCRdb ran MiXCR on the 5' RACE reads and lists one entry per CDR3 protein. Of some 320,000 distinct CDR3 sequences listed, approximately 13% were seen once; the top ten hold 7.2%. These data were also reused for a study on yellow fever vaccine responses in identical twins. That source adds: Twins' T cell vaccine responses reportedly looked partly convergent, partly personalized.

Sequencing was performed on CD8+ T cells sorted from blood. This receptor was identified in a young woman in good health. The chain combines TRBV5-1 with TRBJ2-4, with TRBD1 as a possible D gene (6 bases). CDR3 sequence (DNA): TGCGCCAGCAGGTTATTAGGGGGTGCCAAAAACATTCAGTACTTC. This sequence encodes CASRLLGGAKNIQYF.